These 28 T cell receptor beta chains were all obtained from the same sample, sequenced in a study of blood T cell repertoires in COVID-19. Produced via immunoSEQ multiplex PCR; TCRdb's table is partial and in-frame only. This table holds some 500,000 clones, roughly 90% found once. The specimen was PBMCs or T cells enriched from blood (not recorded which). These receptor sequences come from a woman aged 40 to 55 who had recovered from COVID-19.

In its sample, this clone was seen a few times. The rearrangement links TRBV3-1 (or the pseudogene TRBV3-2) to TRBJ2-7; unclear D gene. The V gene lost 0 bases and the J gene lost 7 bases, with 10 bases spanning the gap. Germline lookup yields CDR1 LGHDT and CDR2 YNNKEL (reference sequence). CDR3 size: 13 residues. CDR3 coding DNA: TGTGCCAGCAGCCAAGAGGGTTACGGGGAGCAGTACTTC. Translating gives CASSQEGYGEQYF.

The gene calls are TRBV24-1 and TRBJ1-1; D not certain. Trimming pared 5 bases from V and 7 bases from J, leaving 10 bases between. This CDR3 has 12 amino acids. Germline V gene lookup returns CDR1 KGHDR and CDR2 SFDVKD. CDR3 amino acids: CATSGQTHEAFF. CDR3 nucleotide sequence: TGTGCCACCAGTGGGCAGACTCATGAAGCTTTCTTT.

This sequence joins TRBV2 and TRBJ2-5; 11 bases align to TRBD2. The CDR3 runs 15 residues. Germline CDR1 reads SNHLY; CDR2 reads FYNNEI. V dropped 4 bases and J dropped 5; count of bases not matched to a gene: 6. The CDR3 coding sequence is TGTGCCAGCAGTGCGCTAGCGGGAGGTGGTGAGACCCAGTACTTC. Translating gives CASSALAGGGETQYF.

The gene calls are TRBV9 and TRBJ2-1; weak D call: TRBD2 (5 bases). The CDR3 contains 17 residues. Deletions cut 4 bases from V and 8 bases from J, with 25 bases between. Germline CDR1 is SGDLS and CDR2 is YYNGEE. The CDR3 sequence: CASSHLHLSLALHEQFF. The CDR3 region has the DNA TGTGCCAGCAGCCATTTACACCTCTCGCTAGCCTTGCATGAGCAGTTCTTC.

The chain uses TRBV9 and TRBJ2-2; 10 bases align to TRBD1. CDR3 length: 15 amino acids. The ends lost 7 bases at V and 6 bases at J; junction bases unmatched: 9. CDR1 is SGDLS, CDR2 YYNGEE, per germline. The CDR3 DNA is TGTGCCAGCGGGCGACAGGGGGCGACCCCCGGGGAGCTGTTTTTT. This translates into CASGRQGATPGELFF.

The V call is TRBV6-5, the J call TRBJ1-5, with D unresolved. Per the germline V gene, CDR1 is MNHEY and CDR2 is SVGAGI. V shed 3 bases and J shed 3 bases, with 15 bases lying between them. The CDR3 totals 16 residues. For the CDR3, the DNA is TGTGCCAGCAGTTATGGCGGTTCGGGGTTCAATCAGCCCCAGCATTTT. Translation gives CASSYGGSGFNQPQHF.

The chain combines TRBV5-1 with TRBJ1-1; no definite D call. Trimming stripped 0 bases from V and 1 base from J, with 10 bases between. The length of the CDR3 is 15 residues. Germline V gives CDR1 SGHRS, CDR2 YFSETQ. CDR3 amino acids: CASSLDVPENTEAFF. The CDR3 coding sequence is TGCGCCAGCAGCTTGGACGTGCCAGAGAACACTGAAGCTTTCTTT.

The chain joins TRBV25-1 to TRBJ1-2, with TRBD1 as a possible D gene (5 bases). The CDR3 length is 16 residues. V dropped 0 bases and J dropped 0 bases, with 11 bases sitting between them. The germline CDR1 and CDR2 sequences are MGHDK and SYGVNS. Here the CDR3 reads CASSEYWGDSNYGYTF. The CDR3, as DNA: TGTGCCAGCAGTGAATATTGGGGGGACTCTAACTATGGCTACACCTTC.

The CDR3 spells CATSASRTSNEQFF. CDR3 DNA: TGTGCCACCAGCGCCAGTCGGACATCAAATGAGCAGTTCTTC. The genes are TRBV24-1 and TRBJ2-1; D possibly corresponds to TRBD1 (5 bases). CDR3 size: 14 residues. The germline CDR1 and CDR2 sequences are KGHDR and SFDVKD. V was clipped by 7 bases and J by 7 bases, with 16 bases between them.

The chain uses TRBV4-3 and TRBJ1-4; TRBD1 matches at 9 bases. Germline CDR1 is LGHNA and CDR2 is YSLEER. The CDR3 covers 15 residues. The ends lost 4 bases at V and 8 bases at J; junction bases unmatched: 8. CDR3 in amino acids: CASSLQGTGNEKLFF. CDR3 coding DNA: TGCGCCAGCAGCCTACAGGGGACAGGGAACGAAAAACTGTTTTTT.

CDR3 DNA sequence: TGTGCCAGCAGAACGCTGAAGGGCGGAGGCGTAGAGACCCAGTACTTC. Its protein product is CASRTLKGGGVETQYF. This chain uses TRBV27 with TRBJ2-5; possibly TRBD2 for D (5 bases). CDR3 size: 16 residues. Trimming shortened V by 6 bases and J by 4 bases, and 21 bases separated the two germline ends. Per germline, CDR1 MNHEY and CDR2 SMNVEV (reference sequence).

This chain joins TRBV5-1 and TRBJ2-7; TRBD2 aligns across 9 bases. J lost 6 bases, V lost 4 bases, and 20 bases had no gene match. Germline V gene sequence: CDR1 SGHRS, CDR2 YFSETQ. The CDR3 spans 18 residues. CDR3 nucleotide sequence: TGCGCCAGCAGCCTAGAACCCTCTAGCGGGATCACATTTCGCGAGCAGTACTTC. It encodes CASSLEPSSGITFREQYF.

The chain links TRBV6-5 to TRBJ2-7; 8 nucleotides agree with TRBD2. V lost 2 bases and J lost 3; bases outside the gene matches: 3. The CDR3 sequence is 14 residues long. Germline V CDR1 and CDR2: MNHEY, SVGAGI. The CDR3 here is CASSYTSGNYEQYF. Here the CDR3 DNA reads TGTGCCAGCAGTTACACTAGCGGAAACTACGAGCAGTACTTC.

The rearrangement uses TRBV7-9 and TRBJ2-2, with unresolved D. Germline loops: CDR1 SEHNR, CDR2 FQNEAQ (reference sequence). The V and J ends lost 0 bases and 7 bases respectively, with 3 bases between them. The CDR3 has 12 amino acids. CDR3 in amino acids: CASSLAYGELFF. In DNA form, the CDR3 reads TGTGCCAGCAGCTTAGCGTACGGGGAGCTGTTTTTT.

The rearrangement uses TRBV6-2 or TRBV6-3 and TRBJ2-7; TRBD2 matches at 9 bases. The CDR3 has 16 amino acids. CDR1 is MNHEY and CDR2 is SVGEGT in the germline V gene. V trimming: 0 bases; J trimming: 5 bases; junction bases outside the gene matches: 8. The CDR3 sequence: CASSYSGGTSRHEQYF. CDR3 DNA: TGTGCCAGCAGTTACTCGGGTGGGACTAGCCGCCACGAGCAGTACTTC.

The chain couples TRBV28 to TRBJ1-1, with D unresolved. This CDR3 comprises 12 residues. Germline V lookup: CDR1 MDHEN, CDR2 SYDVKM. V gave up 5 bases and J gave up 3 bases, with 7 bases separating them. This chain's CDR3 is CASSIEDTEAFF. DNA of the CDR3: TGTGCCAGCAGTATTGAGGACACTGAAGCTTTCTTT.

The J gene is TRBJ1-2, the V gene TRBV19; the D gene is possibly TRBD1 (6 bases). With 4 bases removed from V and 5 bases from J, the gap between germline ends came to 14 bases. The CDR3 has 14 residues. Germline CDR1 reads LNHDA; CDR2 reads SQIVND (reference sequence). This chain's CDR3 is CASSKQGVLYGYTF. In nucleotides, the CDR3 is TGTGCCAGTAGTAAACAGGGAGTTTTATATGGCTACACCTTC. The full variable domain, with the rest looked up from reference TRBV19 and TRBJ1-2, is DGGITQSPKYLFRKEGQNVTLSCEQNLNHDAMYWYRQDPGQGLRLIYYSQIVNDFQKGDIAEGYSVSREKKESFPLTVTSAQKNPTAFYLCASSKQGVLYGYTFGSGTRLTVV.

The CDR3 region has the DNA TGTGCCAGCAGCCCGCGACAGATACTGAACACTGAAGCTTTCTTT. Amino acids: CASSPRQILNTEAFF. This rearrangement joins TRBV3-1 (or the pseudogene TRBV3-2) to TRBJ1-1; D may be TRBD1 (5 bases). V lost 4 bases to trimming and J lost 0 bases, with 12 bases between them. Germline V gene data show CDR1 as LGHDT and CDR2 as YNNKEL (reference sequence). The CDR3 consists of 15 residues.

This CDR3 reads CASHRSRSTDTQYF. As DNA, the CDR3 is TGTGCCAGTCATCGATCCAGAAGCACAGATACGCAGTATTTT. The V and J genes are TRBV7-8 and TRBJ2-3; no definite D call. Germline CDR1 reads SGHVS; CDR2 reads FQNEAQ. V shed 9 bases and J shed 0 bases, with 13 bases lying between them. The CDR3 has 14 amino acids.

This clone was seen only a few times. The chain employs TRBV9 and TRBJ2-7; the D gene is possibly TRBD2 (5 bases). Between the trimmed V and J ends, which lost 0 bases and 5 bases, there was a span of 15 bases. The CDR3 is 15 residues long. Germline-derived CDR1 and CDR2 are SGDLS and YYNGEE. This chain's CDR3 is CASSVGSAAVNEQYF. CDR3 DNA: TGTGCCAGCAGCGTAGGTAGCGCCGCTGTCAACGAGCAGTACTTC.

The V gene is TRBV5-5, the J gene TRBJ1-4, with D possibly matching TRBD1 (6 bases). Germline CDR1 reads SGHKS; CDR2 reads YYEKEE (reference sequence). V lost 4 bases and J 4 bases, leaving 11 bases between the germline ends. The CDR3 totals 14 residues. CDR3 bases: TGTGCCAGCAGCATCACAGGGATTAATGAAAAACTGTTTTTT. Its translation is CASSITGINEKLFF.

Comment on this clone: The sample contains more than one DNA sequence encoding this CDR3. The chain links TRBV24-1 to TRBJ2-3; D remains ambiguous. The CDR3 totals 11 residues. Germline CDR1 and CDR2: KGHDR and SFDVKD. Deletions cut 5 bases from V and 6 bases from J, with 5 bases between. Here the CDR3 reads CATSAGDTQYF. The CDR3 bases are TGTGCCACCAGTGCTGGCGATACGCAGTATTTT.

This clone was seen at least ten times. The chain links TRBV19 to TRBJ1-1; TRBD1 is a possible D gene (6 bases). The CDR3 has 15 amino acids. Trimming removed 6 bases from V and 4 bases from J, with 18 bases in between. Germline CDR1 and CDR2: LNHDA and SQIVND (reference sequence). The CDR3 nucleotides read TGTGCCAGTAGCCCTTTTGGGGGCAGTGGCACTGAAGCTTTCTTT. Translated, it gives CASSPFGGSGTEAFF.

The V gene is TRBV19, the J gene TRBJ1-2; no definite D call. The CDR3 consists of 16 residues. Germline lookup yields CDR1 LNHDA and CDR2 SQIVND (reference sequence). V was trimmed by 9 bases and J by 0 bases, leaving 20 bases between them. In nucleotides, the CDR3 is TGTGCCAGCAAAAGCCCCTGGGAGGGCCCTAACTATGGCTACACCTTC. Translated: CASKSPWEGPNYGYTF.

The rearrangement links TRBV5-1 to TRBJ2-5, with a weak D call TRBD1 (7 bases). Per germline, CDR1 SGHRS and CDR2 YFSETQ. The V gene lost 4 bases and the J gene lost 4 bases, with 23 bases spanning the gap. The CDR3 runs to 17 residues. The CDR3, as DNA: TGCGCCAGCAGCCCGGCGGTCAGGGGGAGGTCAGGAGAGACCCAGTACTTC. Translation gives CASSPAVRGRSGETQYF.

The chain couples TRBV3-1 (or the pseudogene TRBV3-2) to TRBJ1-2; 8 bases match TRBD1. The germline gives CDR1 LGHDT, CDR2 YNNKEL (reference sequence). The V and J ends lost 1 base and 6 bases, in that order; junction bases with no gene match: 10. The CDR3 covers 16 residues. This CDR3 is CASSQVPDRDGDGYTF. DNA of the CDR3: TGTGCCAGCAGCCAAGTCCCGGACAGGGATGGCGATGGCTACACCTTC.

CDR3: CASQKSWETQYF. As DNA, the CDR3 is TGTGCCAGCCAGAAGTCGTGGGAGACCCAGTACTTC. The chain links TRBV12-3 or TRBV12-4 to TRBJ2-5; no reliable D call. Trimming shortened V by 8 bases and J by 5 bases, and 12 bases separated the two germline ends. The CDR3 is made up of 12 amino acids.

The rearrangement links TRBV5-1 to TRBJ1-6; no clear D gene. Germline V CDR1 and CDR2: SGHRS, YFSETQ. V gave up 1 base and J gave up 9 bases, with 17 bases separating them. The CDR3 runs 16 residues. DNA of the CDR3: TGCGCCAGCAGCTTGAAGACCCAAGCGGGTGGTTCACCCCTCCACTTT. Translated, it gives CASSLKTQAGGSPLHF.